Each of the 3 T cell receptor beta chains below was sequenced from the same sample in a study of blood T cell repertoires in COVID-19. Produced via immunoSEQ multiplex PCR; TCRdb's table is partial and in-frame only. The sample yields around 620,000 clones, around 90% seen once. Sequenced material: peripheral blood. The receptor source for this set is a woman aged 18-30 years with acute or convalescent COVID-19.

The V gene is TRBV6-6, the J gene TRBJ1-1, with 8 bases matching TRBD1. In germline, CDR1 is MNHNY, CDR2 SVGAGI (reference sequence). The ends lost 6 bases at V and 6 bases at J; junction bases unmatched: 9. This CDR3 has 14 amino acids. DNA for the CDR3: TGTGCCAGCAGGCCTGGACAGGGTATTGCTGAAGCTTTCTTT. Translating gives CASRPGQGIAEAFF.

The chain recombines TRBV7-8 with TRBJ2-3; possible D gene TRBD2, 5 bases. Trimming took off 1 base at V and 12 bases at J, with 8 bases between the two ends. CDR1 SGHVS and CDR2 FQNEAQ come from the germline V gene. The CDR3 loop spans 11 amino acids. The CDR3 reads CASSLGGPQYF. CDR3 DNA: TGTGCCAGCAGCTTAGGCGGGCCTCAGTATTTT.

The rearrangement uses TRBV5-1 and TRBJ1-2; D gene uncertain. CDR3 length: 12 residues. The germline gives CDR1 SGHRS, CDR2 YFSETQ. V lost 0 bases, J lost 3 bases, and 3 bases lay in between. This chain's CDR3 is CASSLGHYGYTF. The CDR3 nucleotides read TGCGCCAGCAGCTTGGGGCACTATGGCTACACCTTC.